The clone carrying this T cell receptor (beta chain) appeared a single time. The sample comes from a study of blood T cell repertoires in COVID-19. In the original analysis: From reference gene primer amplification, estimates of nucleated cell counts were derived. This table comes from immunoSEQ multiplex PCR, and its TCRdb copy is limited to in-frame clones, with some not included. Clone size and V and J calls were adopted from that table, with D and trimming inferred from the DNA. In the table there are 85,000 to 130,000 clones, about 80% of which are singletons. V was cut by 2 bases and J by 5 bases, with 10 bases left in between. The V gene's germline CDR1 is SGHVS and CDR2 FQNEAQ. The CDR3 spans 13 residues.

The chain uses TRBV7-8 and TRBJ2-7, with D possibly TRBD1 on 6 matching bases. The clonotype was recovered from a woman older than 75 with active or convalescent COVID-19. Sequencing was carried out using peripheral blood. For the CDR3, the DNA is TGTGCCAGCAGCTTACAGGGGAGCCACGAGCAGTACTTC. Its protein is CASSLQGSHEQYF.